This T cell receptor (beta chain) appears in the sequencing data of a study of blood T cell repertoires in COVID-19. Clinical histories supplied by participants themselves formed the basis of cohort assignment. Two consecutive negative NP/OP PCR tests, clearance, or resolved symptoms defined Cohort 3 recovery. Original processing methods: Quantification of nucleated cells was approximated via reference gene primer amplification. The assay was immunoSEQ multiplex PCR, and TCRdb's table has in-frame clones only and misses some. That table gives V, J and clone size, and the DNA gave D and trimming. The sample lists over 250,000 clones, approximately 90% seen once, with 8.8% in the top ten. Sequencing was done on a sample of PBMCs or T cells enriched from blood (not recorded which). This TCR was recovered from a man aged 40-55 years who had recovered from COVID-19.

CDR3 nucleotide sequence: TGTGCCAGCAGCGCGATGGGGACAGGGGTGTACGAGCAGTACTTC. It encodes CASSAMGTGVYEQYF. The chain has TRBV11-2 and TRBJ2-7, with 10 bases identical to TRBD1. The CDR3 consists of 15 residues. Germline CDR1 reads SGHAT; CDR2 reads FQNNGV. V was pared by 5 bases and J by 4 bases, with 8 bases of the junction left unmatched. Variable domain in full (rest from reference TRBV11-2 and TRBJ2-7): EAGVAQSPRYKIIEKRQSVAFWCNPISGHATLYWYQQILGQGPKLLIQFQNNGVVDDSQLPKDRFSAERLKGVDSTLKIQPAKLEDSAVYLCASSAMGTGVYEQYFGPGTRLTVT.